This TCR beta chain comes out of a study of blood T cell repertoires in COVID-19. The wider study: The samples span acute and convalescent COVID-19 from the United States, Italy and Spain. T cells, B-cell-depleted T cells, or PBMCs provided the cDNA or gDNA that served as material.

CDR3 size: 16 residues. The V end lost 1 base, the J end lost 4 bases, and 16 bases lay between the germline ends. Germline V gene data show CDR1 as LGHDT and CDR2 as YNNKEL (reference sequence). Authors' methods: Amplification with reference gene primers provided the estimates of nucleated cell counts. Using immunoSEQ multiplex PCR, the repertoire was profiled, and TCRdb retains in-frame clones only, with some absent. V and J calls and clone size are as listed in that table; D and trimming were resolved from the DNA. The sample carries under 300,000 clones, 80% to 90% recorded once. The receptor was derived from a man aged 25 to 40 who had recovered from COVID-19. This chain links TRBV3-1 (or the pseudogene TRBV3-2) with TRBJ2-5; D unclear. The sample taken for sequencing was peripheral blood. The CDR3 DNA sequence: TGTGCCAGCAGCCAAGTCACGTCCGAGAACAGAGAGACCCAGTACTTC. This encodes CASSQVTSENRETQYF.